This TCR beta chain was identified in a study of regulatory T cells in long-lasting Graves disease. Time point described: newly diagnosed GD, antithyroid drugs for less than 3 months. Researchers made the TCR library from RNA that was extracted from PBMCs. Recruitment took place at an endocrinology department in Xi'an, China. V lost 6 bases and J lost 0; bases outside the gene matches: 12. CDR3 length: 18 amino acids. Germline CDR1 SEHNR, CDR2 FQNEAQ (reference sequence). HTBI primers from iRepertoire and Arm-PCR of CDR3 regions yielded the TCR beta libraries. TCRdb passed the multiplex PCR reads through MiXCR, listing each CDR3 protein once. The data hold about 540,000 distinct CDR3 sequences, with around an eighth observed a single time. This clonotype was seen a handful of times. Its specificity is unknown. Study-wide findings and caveats: Patients with persistent disease showed a bias toward TRBV28, TRBJ1-2 and TRBJ2-5.

The same sample was also used in a study of T cells in Graves' hyperthyroidism and ophthalmopathy. That source notes: Most thyroid clonotypes expanded above 0.001 appeared in blood too.

The sequence was obtained from a man aged 25 to 40 with Graves disease. The sequencing used peripheral blood mononuclear cells (PBMCs), collected at new diagnosis, from a patient treated with antithyroid drugs. The rearrangement uses TRBV7-9 and TRBJ2-2, with 8 positions matching TRBD2. The CDR3 DNA reads TGTGCCAGCAGTTCTCCCGGGGGGGTTGACGCGAACACCGGGGAGCTGTTTTTT. Its protein is CASSSPGGVDANTGELFF. The full variable domain, completed using reference TRBV7-9 and TRBJ2-2, is DTGVSQNPRHKITKRGQNVTFRCDPISEHNRLYWYRQTLGQGPEFLTYFQNEAQLEKSRLLSDRFSAERPKGSFSTLEIQRTEQGDSAMYLCASSSPGGVDANTGELFFGEGSRLTVL.